This T cell receptor beta chain was recovered during a study of PD-L1 blockade in urothelial cancer. Overall study context: The analyses of blood took place 3 weeks (second dose) and 6 weeks after treatment start. Reported median T cell count for blood samples was roughly 140,000.

This CDR3 contains 14 residues. Per the germline V gene, CDR1 is KGHSH and CDR2 is LQKENI. V lost 2 bases to trimming and J lost 4 bases, with 11 bases between them. The authors spiked synthetic TCR analog templates into each PCR. Profiling relied on immunoSEQ multiplex PCR, and the TCRdb table lists in-frame clones only, not all of them. The sample yields roughly 41,000 clones, approximately 83% seen once. Each patient's cancer was a locally advanced or metastatic urothelial carcinoma. This material consisted of PBMCs, taken around atezolizumab (anti-PD-L1) treatment. This clonotype was sampled from a man aged 60 to 75 with urothelial cancer. The J gene is TRBJ1-1, the V gene TRBV18; D not certain. CDR3 sequence reads: CASSPTSEPTEAFF. The CDR3 DNA sequence: TGTGCCAGCTCACCAACCAGTGAACCCACTGAAGCTTTCTTT.